Listed below are T cell receptor beta chains from one sample, sequenced in a study of T cell changes during pregnancy in multiple sclerosis. Sequenced by immunoSEQ multiplex PCR; TCRdb stores in-frame clones only, minus some. The sample carries tens of thousands of clones, approximately 92% recorded once. The source was peripheral blood, collected after pregnancy. These receptors came from a female donor with multiple sclerosis, enrolled in a pregnancy study. Both conserved end residues are part of each CDR3. The D gene is left open where the match is weak. Clone size is given for some rows only: seen once, a few or many times, or a class if the clone is expanded.

clone_size j_call d_call v_call cdr3_aa cdr3_nt
- TRBJ1-1 - TRBV6-6 CASRLDRVNTEAFF TGTGCCAGCAGATTGGACAGAGTAAACACTGAAGCTTTCTTT
- TRBJ2-7 TRBD2 TRBV14 CASSQAVSSGSYEQYF TGTGCCAGCAGCCAAGCCGTGTCTAGCGGGTCCTACGAGCAGTACTTC
- TRBJ1-1 TRBD1 TRBV29-1 CSVLGQGNTEAFF TGCAGCGTGCTGGGACAGGGGAACACTGAAGCTTTCTTT
- TRBJ2-7 TRBD1 TRBV7-9 CASSPGTGYEQYF TGTGCCAGCAGCCCCGGGACAGGTTACGAGCAGTACTTC
- TRBJ2-2 - TRBV5-1 CASSSRGGANTGELFF TGCGCCAGCAGCTCCCGCGGAGGGGCGAACACCGGGGAGCTGTTTTTT
- TRBJ2-5 TRBD1 TRBV6-1 CASSGQGGGQETQYF TGTGCCAGCAGCGGACAGGGGGGGGGCCAAGAGACCCAGTACTTC
- TRBJ1-2 TRBD1 TRBV19 CASSDRGVYGYTF TGTGCCAGTAGCGACAGGGGGGTCTATGGCTACACCTTC
- TRBJ1-1 - TRBV5-6 CASTWGGRTEAFF TGTGCCAGCACCTGGGGGGGTAGGACTGAAGCTTTCTTT
once TRBJ2-2 TRBD1 TRBV6-5 CASTGTGNTGELFF TGTGCCAGCACCGGGACAGGGAACACCGGGGAGCTGTTTTTT
once TRBJ2-3 - TRBV25-1 CASSATPGTQYF TGTGCCAGCAGTGCCACACCGGGAACGCAGTATTTT
- TRBJ2-1 TRBD2 TRBV30 CAWDHGTSSYNEQFF TGTGCCTGGGATCACGGGACTAGCTCCTACAATGAGCAGTTCTTC
- TRBJ2-7 - TRBV30 CAWSIGTRYEQYF TGTGCCTGGAGTATTGGGACACGCTACGAGCAGTACTTC
- TRBJ2-3 - TRBV7-9 CASRRARVGLSDTQYF TGTGCCAGCAGACGCGCCAGGGTGGGGTTGTCAGATACGCAGTATTTT
- TRBJ2-5 - TRBV4-2 CASSQDSKRRTDETQYF TGTGCCAGCAGCCAAGATTCTAAGCGGAGAACGGACGAGACCCAGTACTTC
- TRBJ2-5 TRBD1 TRBV10-1 CASSADRGRTETQYF TGCGCCAGCAGTGCTGACAGGGGGCGCACTGAGACCCAGTACTTC
- TRBJ2-5 TRBD1 TRBV29-1 CSVGQGLETQYF TGCAGCGTAGGACAGGGGTTGGAGACCCAGTACTTC
- TRBJ1-5 TRBD1 TRBV19 CASSIEGRGLGQPQHF TGTGCCAGTAGTATAGAAGGCAGGGGGCTAGGTCAGCCCCAGCATTTT
- TRBJ2-4 - TRBV18 CASSPRVWDIQYF TGTGCCAGCTCACCCAGGGTGTGGGACATTCAGTACTTC
- TRBJ1-3 - TRBV7-9 CASSPRVGGGNTIYF TGTGCCAGCAGCCCCCGGGTGGGTGGAGGAAACACCATATATTTT
- TRBJ1-2 TRBD1 TRBV19 CASSILTGTGDNGYTF TGTGCCAGTAGTATATTAACCGGGACAGGGGATAATGGCTACACCTTC
few TRBJ1-2 - TRBV7-9 CASSPGQNYGYTF TGTGCCAGCAGCCCCGGACAGAACTATGGCTACACCTTC
- TRBJ2-2 - TRBV6-1 CASMGTISPGELFF TGTGCCAGTATGGGGACAATTTCCCCCGGGGAGCTGTTTTTT
- TRBJ1-2 - TRBV11-2 CASSLDGGFYGYTF TGTGCCAGCAGCTTAGATGGAGGGTTCTATGGCTACACCTTC
- TRBJ2-6 - TRBV9 CASSALDSQSGANVLTF TGTGCCAGCAGCGCCCTCGACAGCCAATCTGGGGCCAACGTCCTGACTTTC
- TRBJ2-2 - TRBV7-9 CASSLLDTGELFF TGTGCCAGCAGCTTACTTGACACCGGGGAGCTGTTTTTT
- TRBJ2-3 - TRBV7-2 CASSLTGFGEFDTQYF TGTGCCAGCAGCTTGACAGGCTTTGGGGAATTCGATACGCAGTATTTT
- TRBJ1-3 - TRBV30 CAWSVGAGNTIYF TGTGCCTGGAGTGTAGGAGCAGGAAACACCATATATTTT
- TRBJ1-5 - TRBV18 CASSPGGNSNQPQHF TGTGCCAGCTCACCAGGGGGCAATAGCAATCAGCCCCAGCATTTT
- TRBJ2-1 TRBD2 TRBV6-6 CASSTPSRGSYNEQFF TGTGCCAGCAGTACCCCTTCGCGGGGGTCCTACAATGAGCAGTTCTTC
few TRBJ1-5 - TRBV6-1 CASGAGGVVDQPQHF TGTGCCAGCGGAGCGGGGGGCGTTGTGGATCAGCCCCAGCATTTT
- TRBJ1-6 - TRBV11-2 CASSFKEGLYRNSPLHF TGTGCCAGCAGCTTCAAGGAGGGCCTCTATCGTAATTCACCCCTCCACTTT
- TRBJ1-2 - TRBV29-1 CSVVLINSFNYGYTF TGCAGCGTCGTCTTAATTAACAGTTTTAACTATGGCTACACCTTC
- TRBJ1-4 - TRBV14 CASSQSQVLGEKLFF TGTGCCAGCAGCCAGTCCCAGGTCTTGGGTGAAAAACTGTTTTTT
once TRBJ2-3 TRBD2 TRBV19 CASSPRGTSGRRTDTQYF TGTGCCAGTAGTCCCCGGGGGACTAGCGGGAGGAGAACAGATACGCAGTATTTT
- TRBJ2-6 TRBD1 TRBV30 CAWSGDRGNSGANVLTF TGTGCCTGGAGTGGCGACAGGGGCAATTCTGGGGCCAACGTCCTGACTTTC
- TRBJ2-7 - TRBV11-2 CASSLDSWQGYYEQYF TGTGCCAGCAGCTTAGACTCTTGGCAGGGGTATTACGAGCAGTACTTC
- TRBJ2-3 TRBD2 TRBV27 CASFGLAGAVDTQYF TGTGCCAGCTTTGGACTAGCGGGAGCAGTAGATACGCAGTATTTT
- TRBJ1-2 TRBD1 TRBV7-9 CASSPLTGNYGYTF TGTGCCAGCAGCCCTCTGACAGGGAACTATGGCTACACCTTC
- TRBJ2-2 TRBD2 TRBV11-2 CASTGRLAGSTGELFF TGTGCCAGTACCGGGAGACTAGCGGGATCCACCGGGGAGCTGTTTTTT
- TRBJ1-5 - TRBV5-1 CASSFTGTPDQPQHF TGCGCCAGCAGCTTTACCGGGACACCCGATCAGCCCCAGCATTTT
- TRBJ2-1 TRBD2 TRBV9 CASSNGLAVYNEQFF TGTGCCAGCAGCAACGGACTAGCAGTCTACAATGAGCAGTTCTTC
- TRBJ1-2 - TRBV7-2 CASSLGGQGIIYGYTF TGTGCCAGCAGCTTAGGAGGCCAGGGAATAATATATGGCTACACCTTC
- TRBJ1-1 TRBD1 TRBV7-9 CASSSGTGYTEAFF TGTGCCAGCAGCTCCGGGACAGGGTACACTGAAGCTTTCTTT
once TRBJ2-1 TRBD2 TRBV6-1 CASSDSLAGGPYNEQFF TGTGCCAGCAGTGATTCTCTAGCGGGAGGGCCCTACAATGAGCAGTTCTTC
- TRBJ2-5 TRBD2 TRBV7-9 CASSFTKRGDRQETQYF TGTGCCAGCAGCTTCACAAAGCGGGGGGATAGGCAAGAGACCCAGTACTTC
- TRBJ1-1 - TRBV10-2 CASAGRGTEAFF TGCGCCAGCGCAGGGAGGGGAACTGAAGCTTTCTTT
- TRBJ2-7 TRBD1 TRBV27 CASSATGGRYEQYF TGTGCCAGCAGCGCTACAGGGGGCCGCTACGAGCAGTACTTC
- TRBJ1-2 - TRBV2 CASSEGGGSSF TGTGCCAGCAGTGAAGGGGGGGGCAGCTCCTTC
- TRBJ2-7 - TRBV25-1 CASSDSAYEQYF TGTGCCAGCAGTGACAGTGCCTACGAGCAGTACTTC
- TRBJ2-3 - TRBV2 CASSEAAGGGTDTQYF TGTGCCAGCAGTGAAGCGGCGGGCGGGGGCACAGATACGCAGTATTTT
- TRBJ2-5 - TRBV6-5 CASSRLQETQYF TGTGCCAGCAGTCGACTCCAAGAGACCCAGTACTTC
- TRBJ2-3 - TRBV6-5 CASSYDRGASTDTQYF TGTGCCAGCAGTTACGACCGGGGGGCCAGCACAGATACGCAGTATTTT
- TRBJ2-1 - TRBV19 CASSIASSYNEQFF TGTGCCAGTAGTATAGCGAGCTCCTACAATGAGCAGTTCTTC
- TRBJ1-4 TRBD1 TRBV5-1 CASSSAQGQGTEKLFF TGCGCCAGCAGCTCAGCTCAGGGACAGGGGACTGAAAAACTGTTTTTT
- TRBJ2-3 - TRBV5-4 CASSGQQGNSADTQYF TGTGCCAGCAGCGGGCAACAGGGAAATTCTGCAGATACGCAGTATTTT
- TRBJ1-5 - TRBV7-4 CASPGGTTIYSNQPQHF TGTGCCAGTCCCGGGGGGACTACAATTTATAGCAATCAGCCCCAGCATTTT
- TRBJ2-5 - TRBV9 CASSQGMGETQYF TGTGCCAGCTCCCAGGGGATGGGGGAGACCCAGTACTTC
- TRBJ1-4 - TRBV4-3 CASSQMGLGEKLFF TGCGCCAGCAGCCAAATGGGACTAGGGGAAAAACTGTTTTTT